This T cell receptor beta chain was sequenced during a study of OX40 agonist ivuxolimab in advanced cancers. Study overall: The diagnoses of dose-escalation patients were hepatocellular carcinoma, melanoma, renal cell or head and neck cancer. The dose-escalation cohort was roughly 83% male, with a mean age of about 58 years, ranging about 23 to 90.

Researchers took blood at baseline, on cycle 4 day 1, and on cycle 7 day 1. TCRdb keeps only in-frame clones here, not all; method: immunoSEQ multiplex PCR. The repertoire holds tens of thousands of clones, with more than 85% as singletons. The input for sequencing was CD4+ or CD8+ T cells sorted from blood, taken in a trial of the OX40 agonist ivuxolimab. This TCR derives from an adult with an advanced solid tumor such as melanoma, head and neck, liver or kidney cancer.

CDR3 residues: CASSLETTGEDEQFF. The CDR3 DNA reads as TGTGCCAGCAGCTTAGAGACGACAGGGGAGGATGAGCAGTTCTTC. The rearrangement uses TRBV7-6 and TRBJ2-1; 8 bases line up with TRBD1. V was pared by 1 base and J by 8 bases, with 7 bases of the junction left unmatched. This CDR3 spans 15 amino acids. Per the germline V gene, CDR1 is SGHVS and CDR2 is FNYEAQ.